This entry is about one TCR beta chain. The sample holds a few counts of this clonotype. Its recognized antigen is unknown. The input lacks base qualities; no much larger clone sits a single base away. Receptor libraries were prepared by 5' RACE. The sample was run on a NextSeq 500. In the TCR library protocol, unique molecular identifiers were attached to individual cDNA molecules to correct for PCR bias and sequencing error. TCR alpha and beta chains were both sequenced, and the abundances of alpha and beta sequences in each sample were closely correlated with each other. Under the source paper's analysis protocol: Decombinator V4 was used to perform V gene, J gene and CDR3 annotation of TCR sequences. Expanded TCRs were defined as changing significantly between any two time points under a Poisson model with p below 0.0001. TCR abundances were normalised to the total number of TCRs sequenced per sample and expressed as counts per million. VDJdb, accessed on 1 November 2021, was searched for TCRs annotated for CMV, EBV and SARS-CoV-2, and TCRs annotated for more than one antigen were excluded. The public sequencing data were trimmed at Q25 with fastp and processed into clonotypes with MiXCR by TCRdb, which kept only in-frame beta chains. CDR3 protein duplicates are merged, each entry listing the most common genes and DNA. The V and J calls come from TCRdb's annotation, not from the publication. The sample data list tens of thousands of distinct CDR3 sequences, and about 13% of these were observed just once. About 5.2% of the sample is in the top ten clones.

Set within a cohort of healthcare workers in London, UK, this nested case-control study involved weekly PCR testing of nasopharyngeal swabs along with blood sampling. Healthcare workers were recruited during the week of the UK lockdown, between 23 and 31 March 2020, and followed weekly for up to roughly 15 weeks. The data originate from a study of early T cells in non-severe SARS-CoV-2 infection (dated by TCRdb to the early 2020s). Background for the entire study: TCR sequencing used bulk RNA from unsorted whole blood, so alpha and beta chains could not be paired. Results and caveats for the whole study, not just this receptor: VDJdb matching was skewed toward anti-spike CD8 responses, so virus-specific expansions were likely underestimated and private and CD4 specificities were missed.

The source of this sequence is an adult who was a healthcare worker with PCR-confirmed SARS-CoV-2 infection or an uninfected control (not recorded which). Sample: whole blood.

The CDR3 region reads CASSVGALYGYTF. The sequenced DNA: TGTGCCAGCAGCGTGGGGGCTCTCTATGGCTACACCTTC. The sequence is built from TRBV9 and TRBJ1-2, and possibly TRBD1, on 6 matching bases. The germline V gene encodes CDR1 SGDLS and CDR2 YYNGEE. The CDR3 measures 13 amino acids from cysteine to phenylalanine. The read is trimmed to its CDR3 DNA, 39 bases read in frame from base 1. V drops 2 bases and J drops 4 bases, leaving 9 bases in between.